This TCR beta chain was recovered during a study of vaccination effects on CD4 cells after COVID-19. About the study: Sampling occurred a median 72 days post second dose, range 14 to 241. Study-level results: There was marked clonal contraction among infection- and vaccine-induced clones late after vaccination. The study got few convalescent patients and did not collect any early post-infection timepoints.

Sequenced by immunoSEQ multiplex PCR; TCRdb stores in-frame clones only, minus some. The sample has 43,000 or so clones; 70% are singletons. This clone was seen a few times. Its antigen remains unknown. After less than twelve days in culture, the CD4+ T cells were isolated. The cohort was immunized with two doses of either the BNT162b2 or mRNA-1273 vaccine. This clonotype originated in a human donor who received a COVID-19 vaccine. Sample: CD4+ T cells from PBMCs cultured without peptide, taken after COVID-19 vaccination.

The CDR3 loop is CASSWGEGRMSTEAFF. The CDR3 coding sequence is TGTGCCAGCAGTTGGGGGGAGGGCAGAATGAGCACTGAAGCTTTCTTT. The genes are TRBV9 and TRBJ1-1; D is perhaps TRBD1 (5 bases). Germline loops: CDR1 SGDLS, CDR2 YYNGEE. The CDR3 is made up of 16 amino acids. V gave up 5 bases and J gave up 4 bases, with 21 bases separating them. Supplemented by reference TRBV9 and TRBJ1-1, the full variable domain reads DSGVTQTPKHLITATGQRVTLRCSPRSGDLSVYWYQQSLDQGLQFLIQYYNGEERAKGNILERFSAQQFPDLHSELNLSSLELGDSALYFCASSWGEGRMSTEAFFGQGTRLTVV.